This paragraph reports one T cell receptor (beta chain). This sample is drawn from a study of shared clonotypes between healthy human individuals. The CDR3 runs to 12 residues. Germline trimming cut 3 bases from V and 6 bases from J; bases unmatched to any gene: 4. Germline CDR1 and CDR2: SQVTM and ANQGSEA. The method was immunoSEQ multiplex PCR; TCRdb's version includes in-frame clones alone and lacks a portion of them. This sample has some 2,400,000 clones, with approximately 95% found just once. The chain is built from TRBV29-1 and TRBJ1-2, with 7 bases aligning to TRBD1. Sequencing input: naive CD4+ T cells sorted from blood. As for subset: CD45RA+ positively selected. This TCR derives from a man younger than 35 in good health. The CDR3 region has the DNA TGCAGCGTTGAGGGGACAGTGGATGGCTACACCTTC. This gives the protein CSVEGTVDGYTF.